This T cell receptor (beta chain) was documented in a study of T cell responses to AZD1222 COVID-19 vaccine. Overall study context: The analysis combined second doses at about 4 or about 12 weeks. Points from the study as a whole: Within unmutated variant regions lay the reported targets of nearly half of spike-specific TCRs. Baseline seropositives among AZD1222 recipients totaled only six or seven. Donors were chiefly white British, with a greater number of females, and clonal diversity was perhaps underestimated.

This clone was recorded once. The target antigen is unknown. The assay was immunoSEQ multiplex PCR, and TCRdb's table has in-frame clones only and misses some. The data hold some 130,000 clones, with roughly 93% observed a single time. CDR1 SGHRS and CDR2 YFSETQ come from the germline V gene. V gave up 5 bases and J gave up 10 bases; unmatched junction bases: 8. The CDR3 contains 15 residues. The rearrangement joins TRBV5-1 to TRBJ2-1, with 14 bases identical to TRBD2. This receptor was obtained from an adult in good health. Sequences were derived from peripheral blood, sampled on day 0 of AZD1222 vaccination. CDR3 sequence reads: CASRIGTSGSEEQFF. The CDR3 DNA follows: TGCGCCAGCAGAATCGGGACTAGCGGGAGTGAAGAGCAGTTCTTC. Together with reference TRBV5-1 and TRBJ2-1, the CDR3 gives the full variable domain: KAGVTQTPRYLIKTRGQQVTLSCSPISGHRSVSWYQQTPGQGLQFLFEYFSETQRNKGNFPGRFSGRQFSNSRSEMNVSTLELGDSALYLCASRIGTSGSEEQFFGPGTRLTVL.